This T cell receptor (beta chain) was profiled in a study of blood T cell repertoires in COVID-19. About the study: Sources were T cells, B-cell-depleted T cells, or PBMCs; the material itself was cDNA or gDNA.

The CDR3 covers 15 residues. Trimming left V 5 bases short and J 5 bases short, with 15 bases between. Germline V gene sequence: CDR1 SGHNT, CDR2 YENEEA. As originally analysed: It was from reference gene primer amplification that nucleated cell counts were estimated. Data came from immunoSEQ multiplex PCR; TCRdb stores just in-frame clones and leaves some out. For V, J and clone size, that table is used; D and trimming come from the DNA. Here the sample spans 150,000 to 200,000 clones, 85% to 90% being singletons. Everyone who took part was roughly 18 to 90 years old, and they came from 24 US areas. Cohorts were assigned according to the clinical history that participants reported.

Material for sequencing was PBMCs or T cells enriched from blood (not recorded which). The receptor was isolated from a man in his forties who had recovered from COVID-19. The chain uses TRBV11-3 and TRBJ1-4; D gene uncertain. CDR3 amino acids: CASSPPGRENEKLFF. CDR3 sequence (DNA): TGTGCCAGCAGCCCTCCCGGACGGGAGAATGAAAAACTGTTTTTT.